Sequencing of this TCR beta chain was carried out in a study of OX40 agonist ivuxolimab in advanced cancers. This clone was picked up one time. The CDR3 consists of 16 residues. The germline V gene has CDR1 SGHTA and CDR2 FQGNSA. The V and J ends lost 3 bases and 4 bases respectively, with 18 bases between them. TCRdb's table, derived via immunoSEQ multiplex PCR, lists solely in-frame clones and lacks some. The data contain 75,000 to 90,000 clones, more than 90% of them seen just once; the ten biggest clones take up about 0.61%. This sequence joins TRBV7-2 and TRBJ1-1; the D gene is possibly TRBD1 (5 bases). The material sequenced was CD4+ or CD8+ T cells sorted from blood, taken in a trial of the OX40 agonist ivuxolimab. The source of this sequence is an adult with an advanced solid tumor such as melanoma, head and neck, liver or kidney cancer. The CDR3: CASSFGAGIDVTEAFF. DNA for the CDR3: TGTGCCAGCAGCTTCGGGGCAGGGATTGATGTCACTGAAGCTTTCTTT.